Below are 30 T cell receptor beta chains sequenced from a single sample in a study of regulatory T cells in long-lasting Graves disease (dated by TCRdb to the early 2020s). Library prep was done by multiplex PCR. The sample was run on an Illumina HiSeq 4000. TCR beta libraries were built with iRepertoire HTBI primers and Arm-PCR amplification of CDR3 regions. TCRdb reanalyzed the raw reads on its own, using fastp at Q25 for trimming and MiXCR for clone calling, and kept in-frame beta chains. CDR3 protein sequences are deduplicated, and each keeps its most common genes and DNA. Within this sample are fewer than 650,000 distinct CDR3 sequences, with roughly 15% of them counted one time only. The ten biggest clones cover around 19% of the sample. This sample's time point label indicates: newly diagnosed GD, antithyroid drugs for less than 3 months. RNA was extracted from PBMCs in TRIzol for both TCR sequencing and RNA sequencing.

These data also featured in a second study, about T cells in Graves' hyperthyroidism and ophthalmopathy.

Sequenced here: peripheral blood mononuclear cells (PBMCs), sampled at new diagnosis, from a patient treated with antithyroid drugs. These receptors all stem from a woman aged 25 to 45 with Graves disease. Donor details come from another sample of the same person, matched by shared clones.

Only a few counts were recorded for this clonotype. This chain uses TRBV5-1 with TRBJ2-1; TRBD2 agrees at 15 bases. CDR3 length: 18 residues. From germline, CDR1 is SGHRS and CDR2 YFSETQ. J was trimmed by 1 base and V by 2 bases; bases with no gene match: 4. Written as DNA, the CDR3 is TGCGCCAGCAGCTTTATGGGACTAGCGGGAGGTTCCTACAATGAGCAGTTCTTC. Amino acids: CASSFMGLAGGSYNEQFF.

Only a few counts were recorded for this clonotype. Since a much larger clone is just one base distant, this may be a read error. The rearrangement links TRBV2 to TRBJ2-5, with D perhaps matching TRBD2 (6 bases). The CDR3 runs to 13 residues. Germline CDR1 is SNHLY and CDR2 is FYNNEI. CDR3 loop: CVSSGDWTRTQYF. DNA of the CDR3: TGTGTCAGCAGTGGGGACTGGACCAGGACCCAGTACTTC.

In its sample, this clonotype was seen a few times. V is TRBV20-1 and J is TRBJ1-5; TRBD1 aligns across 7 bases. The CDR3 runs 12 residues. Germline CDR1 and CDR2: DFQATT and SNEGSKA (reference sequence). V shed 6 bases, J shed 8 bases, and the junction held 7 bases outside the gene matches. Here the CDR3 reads CSAGQSGEPQHF. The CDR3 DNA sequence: TGCAGTGCGGGACAGAGTGGTGAGCCCCAGCATTTT.

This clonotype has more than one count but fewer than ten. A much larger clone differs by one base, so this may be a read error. As DNA, the CDR3 is TGTGCCACCAGTGATTTGTCGAGACCACCGGGGAATGAGCAGTTCTTC. Amino acid sequence: CATSDLSRPPGNEQFF. This chain joins TRBV24-1 and TRBJ2-1; D is perhaps TRBD2 (5 bases). Trimming took off 0 bases at V and 7 bases at J, with 15 bases between the two ends. CDR1 is KGHDR, CDR2 SFDVKD, per germline. The CDR3 is 16 amino acids.

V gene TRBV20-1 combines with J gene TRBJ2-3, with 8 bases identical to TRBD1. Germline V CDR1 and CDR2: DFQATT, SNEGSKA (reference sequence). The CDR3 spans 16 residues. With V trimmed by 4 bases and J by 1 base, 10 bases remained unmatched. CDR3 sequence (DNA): TGCAGTGCTAAACCATATGACAGGGGTGGCACAGATACGCAGTATTTT. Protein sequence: CSAKPYDRGGTDTQYF.

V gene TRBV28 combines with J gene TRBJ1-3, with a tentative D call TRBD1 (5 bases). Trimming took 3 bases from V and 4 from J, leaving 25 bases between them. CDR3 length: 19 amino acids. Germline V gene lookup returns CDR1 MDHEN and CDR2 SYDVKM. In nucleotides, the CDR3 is TGTGCCAGCAGTTTTCTCCCCTACGCGAGAGGGACGAGAGGAAACACCATATATTTT. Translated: CASSFLPYARGTRGNTIYF.

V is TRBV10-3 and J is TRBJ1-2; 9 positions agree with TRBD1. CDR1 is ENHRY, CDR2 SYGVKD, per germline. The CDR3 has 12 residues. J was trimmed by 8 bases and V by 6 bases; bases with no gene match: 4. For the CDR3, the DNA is TGTGCCATCAGGGGGACAGGGACCGGCTACACCTTC. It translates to CAIRGTGTGYTF.

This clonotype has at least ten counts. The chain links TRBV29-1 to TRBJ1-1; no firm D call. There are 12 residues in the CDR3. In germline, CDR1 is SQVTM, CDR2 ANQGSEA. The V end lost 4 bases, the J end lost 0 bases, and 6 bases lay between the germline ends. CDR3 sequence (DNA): TGCAGCGTTGGGGCAATGAACACTGAAGCTTTCTTT. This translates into CSVGAMNTEAFF. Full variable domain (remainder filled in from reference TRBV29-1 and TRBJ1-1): SAVISQKPSRDICQRGTSLTIQCQVDSQVTMMFWYRQQPGQSLTLIATANQGSEATYESGFVIDKFPISRPNLTFSTLTVSNMSPEDSSIYLCSVGAMNTEAFFGQGTRLTVV.

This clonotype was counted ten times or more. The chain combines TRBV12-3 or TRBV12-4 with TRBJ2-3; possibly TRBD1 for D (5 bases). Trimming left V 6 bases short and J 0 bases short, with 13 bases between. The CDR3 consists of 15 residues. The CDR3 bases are TGTGCCAGCAGCGATGTATGGGGCAGCACAGATACGCAGTATTTT. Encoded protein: CASSDVWGSTDTQYF.

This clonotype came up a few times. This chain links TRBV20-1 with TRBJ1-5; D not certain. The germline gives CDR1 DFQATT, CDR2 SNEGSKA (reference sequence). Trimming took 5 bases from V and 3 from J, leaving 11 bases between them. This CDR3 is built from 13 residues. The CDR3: CSAQTGYNQPQHF. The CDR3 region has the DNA TGCAGTGCTCAAACGGGGTACAATCAGCCCCAGCATTTT.

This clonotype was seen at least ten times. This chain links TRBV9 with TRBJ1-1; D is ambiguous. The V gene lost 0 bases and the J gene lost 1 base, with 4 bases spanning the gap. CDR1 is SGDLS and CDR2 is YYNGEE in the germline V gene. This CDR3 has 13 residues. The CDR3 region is CASSVEGNTEAFF. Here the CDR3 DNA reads TGTGCCAGCAGCGTAGAGGGGAACACTGAAGCTTTCTTT.

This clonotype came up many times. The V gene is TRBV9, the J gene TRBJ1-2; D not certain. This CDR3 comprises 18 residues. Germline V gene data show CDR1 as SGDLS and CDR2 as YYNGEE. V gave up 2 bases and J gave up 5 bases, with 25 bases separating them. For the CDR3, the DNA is TGTGCCAGCAGCGTGGCGGGCACCCCTAGCCCAACCAAATATGGCTACACCTTC. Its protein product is CASSVAGTPSPTKYGYTF.

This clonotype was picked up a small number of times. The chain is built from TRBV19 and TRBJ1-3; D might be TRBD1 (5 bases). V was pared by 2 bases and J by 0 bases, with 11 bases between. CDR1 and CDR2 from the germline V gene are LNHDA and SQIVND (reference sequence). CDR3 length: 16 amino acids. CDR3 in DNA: TGTGCCAGTAGTATATGGGGACTTCGCTCTGGAAACACCATATATTTT. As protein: CASSIWGLRSGNTIYF.

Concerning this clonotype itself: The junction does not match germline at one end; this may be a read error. The CDR3 spells CTSSYSNAAANHGYTF. The CDR3, as DNA: TGTACCAGCAGTTACTCGAATGCGGCAGCTAACCATGGCTACACCTTC. This chain joins TRBV6-2 or TRBV6-3 and TRBJ1-2; D is unresolved. The CDR3 extends over 16 amino acids. CDR1 and CDR2 from the germline V gene are MNHEY and SVGEGT.

The CDR3 is CASSPGTGTTGELFF. The CDR3 bases are TGTGCCAGCAGCCCCGGGACAGGGACCACCGGGGAGCTGTTTTTT. V gene TRBV2 combines with J gene TRBJ2-2; TRBD1 agrees at 9 bases. CDR1 SNHLY and CDR2 FYNNEI come from the germline V gene. This CDR3 has 15 residues. V was pared by 6 bases and J by 4 bases, with 6 bases of the junction left unmatched.

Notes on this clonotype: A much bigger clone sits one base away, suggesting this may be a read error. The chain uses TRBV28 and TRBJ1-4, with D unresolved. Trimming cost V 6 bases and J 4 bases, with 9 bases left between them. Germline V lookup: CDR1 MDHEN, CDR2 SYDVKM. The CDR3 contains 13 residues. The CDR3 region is CASREQNNEKLFF. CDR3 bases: TGTGCCAGCAGAGAGCAGAATAATGAAAAACTGTTTTTT.

The CDR3 reads CASSLFPGTRPDTQYF. CDR3 sequence (DNA): TGCGCCAGCAGCTTGTTTCCTGGGACGAGGCCAGATACGCAGTATTTT. V is TRBV5-1 and J is TRBJ2-3, with D perhaps matching TRBD1 or TRBD2 (5 bases each). Germline loops: CDR1 SGHRS, CDR2 YFSETQ. V was shortened by 1 base and J by 4 bases, with 16 bases between the two germline ends. The CDR3 sequence is 16 residues long.

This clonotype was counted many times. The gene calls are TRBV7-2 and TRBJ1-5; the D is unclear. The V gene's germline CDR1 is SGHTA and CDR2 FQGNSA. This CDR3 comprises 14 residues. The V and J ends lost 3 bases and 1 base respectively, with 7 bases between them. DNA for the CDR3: TGTGCCAGCAGCTTCTTACAGAGCAATCAGCCCCAGCATTTT. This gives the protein CASSFLQSNQPQHF.

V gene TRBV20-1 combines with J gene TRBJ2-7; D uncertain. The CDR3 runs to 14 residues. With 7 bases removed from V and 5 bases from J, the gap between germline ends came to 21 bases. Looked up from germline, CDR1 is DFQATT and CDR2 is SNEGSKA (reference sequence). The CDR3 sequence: CSVTLGSQDHEQYF. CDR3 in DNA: TGCAGTGTCACCCTGGGGTCCCAAGACCACGAGCAGTACTTC.

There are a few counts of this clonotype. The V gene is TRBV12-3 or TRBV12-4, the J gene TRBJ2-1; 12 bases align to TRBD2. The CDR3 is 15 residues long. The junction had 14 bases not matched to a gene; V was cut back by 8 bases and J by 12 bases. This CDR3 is CASVITSGGITVQFF. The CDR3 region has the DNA TGTGCCAGCGTGATTACTAGCGGGGGGATAACGGTGCAGTTCTTC.

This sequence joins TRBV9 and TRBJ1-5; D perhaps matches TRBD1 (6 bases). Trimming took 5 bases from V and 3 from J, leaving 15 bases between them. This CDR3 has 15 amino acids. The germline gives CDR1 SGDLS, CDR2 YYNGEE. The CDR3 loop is CASSPGQSFNQPQHF. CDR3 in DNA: TGTGCCAGCAGTCCCGGACAGAGTTTCAATCAGCCCCAGCATTTT. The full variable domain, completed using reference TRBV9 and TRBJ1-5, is DSGVTQTPKHLITATGQRVTLRCSPRSGDLSVYWYQQSLDQGLQFLIQYYNGEERAKGNILERFSAQQFPDLHSELNLSSLELGDSALYFCASSPGQSFNQPQHFGDGTRLSIL.

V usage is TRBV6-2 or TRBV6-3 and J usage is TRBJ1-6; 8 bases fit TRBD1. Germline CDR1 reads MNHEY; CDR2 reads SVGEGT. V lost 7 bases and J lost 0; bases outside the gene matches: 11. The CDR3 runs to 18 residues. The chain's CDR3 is CASIAGTGSISYNSPLHF. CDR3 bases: TGTGCCAGCATCGCTGGGACAGGATCGATCTCCTATAATTCACCCCTCCACTTT.

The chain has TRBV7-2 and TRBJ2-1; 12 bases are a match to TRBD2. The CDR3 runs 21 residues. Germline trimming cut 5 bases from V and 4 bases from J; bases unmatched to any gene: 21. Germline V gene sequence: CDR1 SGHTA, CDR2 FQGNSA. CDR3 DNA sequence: TGTGCCAGCAGCCCGGGGGGGGGGCCTCGCCGGACTAGCGGGAAATACAATGAGCAGTTCTTC. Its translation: CASSPGGGPRRTSGKYNEQFF.

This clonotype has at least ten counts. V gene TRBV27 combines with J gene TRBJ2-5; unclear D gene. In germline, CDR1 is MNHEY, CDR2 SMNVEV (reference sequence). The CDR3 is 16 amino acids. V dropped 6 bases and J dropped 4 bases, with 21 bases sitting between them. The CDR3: CASRELTGRWRETQYF. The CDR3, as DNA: TGTGCCAGCAGAGAACTTACGGGCCGCTGGAGAGAGACCCAGTACTTC.

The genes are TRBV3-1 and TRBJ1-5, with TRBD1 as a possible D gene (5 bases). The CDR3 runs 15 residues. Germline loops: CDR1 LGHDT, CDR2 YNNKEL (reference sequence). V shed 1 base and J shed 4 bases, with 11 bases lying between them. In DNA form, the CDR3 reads TGTGCCAGCAGCCAAGGGGCCGGGGGAAATCAGCCCCAGCATTTT. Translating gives CASSQGAGGNQPQHF.

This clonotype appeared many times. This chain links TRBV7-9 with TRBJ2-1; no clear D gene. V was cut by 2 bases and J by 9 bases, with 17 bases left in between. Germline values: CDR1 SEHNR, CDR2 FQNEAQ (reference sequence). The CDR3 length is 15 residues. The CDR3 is CASSLSSPVAPEQFF. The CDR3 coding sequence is TGTGCCAGCAGCTTAAGCAGTCCTGTAGCCCCTGAGCAGTTCTTC.

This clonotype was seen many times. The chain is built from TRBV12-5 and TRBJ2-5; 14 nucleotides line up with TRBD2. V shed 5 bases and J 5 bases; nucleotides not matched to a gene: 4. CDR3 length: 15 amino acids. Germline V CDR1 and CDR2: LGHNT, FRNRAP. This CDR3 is CASGIGTSGSETQYF. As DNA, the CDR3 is TGTGCTAGTGGTATAGGGACTAGCGGGAGCGAGACCCAGTACTTC.

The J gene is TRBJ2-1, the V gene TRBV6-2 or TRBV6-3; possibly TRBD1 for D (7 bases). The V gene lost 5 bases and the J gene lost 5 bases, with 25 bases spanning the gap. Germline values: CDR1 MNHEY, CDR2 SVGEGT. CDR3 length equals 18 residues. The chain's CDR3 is CASSRDRARGRSHNEQFF. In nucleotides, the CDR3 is TGTGCCAGCAGTCGTGACAGGGCCCGGGGGAGGTCTCACAATGAGCAGTTCTTC.

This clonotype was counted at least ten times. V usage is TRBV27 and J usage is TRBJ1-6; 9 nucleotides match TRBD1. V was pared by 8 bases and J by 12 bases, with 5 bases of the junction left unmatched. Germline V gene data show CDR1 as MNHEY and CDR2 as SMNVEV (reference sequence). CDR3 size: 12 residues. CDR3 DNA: TGTGCCAGCCGGACAGGGGCACAACCCCTCCACTTT. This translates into CASRTGAQPLHF.

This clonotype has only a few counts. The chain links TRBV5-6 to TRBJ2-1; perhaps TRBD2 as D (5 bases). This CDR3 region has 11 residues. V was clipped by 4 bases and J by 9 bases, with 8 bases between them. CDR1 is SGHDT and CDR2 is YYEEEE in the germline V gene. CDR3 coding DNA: TGTGCCAGCAGCCGGGCGGGTGAGCAGTTCTTC. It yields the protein CASSRAGEQFF.